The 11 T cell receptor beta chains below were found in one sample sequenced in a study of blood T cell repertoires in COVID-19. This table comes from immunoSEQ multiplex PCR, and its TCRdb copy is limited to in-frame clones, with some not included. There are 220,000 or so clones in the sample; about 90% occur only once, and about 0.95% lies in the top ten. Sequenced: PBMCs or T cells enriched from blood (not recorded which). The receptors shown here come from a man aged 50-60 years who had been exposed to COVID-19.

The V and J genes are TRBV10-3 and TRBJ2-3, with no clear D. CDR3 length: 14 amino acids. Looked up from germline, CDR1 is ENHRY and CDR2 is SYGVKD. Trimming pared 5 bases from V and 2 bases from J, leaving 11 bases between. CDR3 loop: CAISQGLVTDTQYF. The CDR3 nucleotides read TGTGCCATCAGTCAAGGCCTAGTCACAGATACGCAGTATTTT.

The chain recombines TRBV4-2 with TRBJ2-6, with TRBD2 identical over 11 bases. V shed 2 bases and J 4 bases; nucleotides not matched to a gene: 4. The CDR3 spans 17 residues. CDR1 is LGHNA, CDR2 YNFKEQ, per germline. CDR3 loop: CASSQILAGDGANVLTF. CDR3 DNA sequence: TGTGCCAGCAGCCAAATACTAGCGGGAGACGGGGCCAACGTCCTGACTTTC.

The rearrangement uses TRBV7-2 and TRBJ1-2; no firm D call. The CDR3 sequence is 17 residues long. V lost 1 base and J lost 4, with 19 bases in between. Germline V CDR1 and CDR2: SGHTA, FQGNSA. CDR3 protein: CASSLDRGGWAPYGYTF. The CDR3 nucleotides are TGTGCCAGCAGCTTAGATCGAGGAGGCTGGGCCCCCTATGGCTACACCTTC.

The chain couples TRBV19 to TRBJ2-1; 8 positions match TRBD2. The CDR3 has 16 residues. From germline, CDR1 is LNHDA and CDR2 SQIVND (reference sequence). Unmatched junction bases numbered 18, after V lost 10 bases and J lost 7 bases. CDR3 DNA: TGTGCCACCAGCAGAGGAGCGGGAGTGAAAACAAATGAGCAGTTCTTC. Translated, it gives CATSRGAGVKTNEQFF.

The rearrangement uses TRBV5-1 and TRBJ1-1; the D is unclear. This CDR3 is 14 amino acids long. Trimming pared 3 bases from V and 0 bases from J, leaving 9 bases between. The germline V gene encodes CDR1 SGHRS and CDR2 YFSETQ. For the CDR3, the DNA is TGCGCCAGCAGCTGGGCACCAATGAACACTGAAGCTTTCTTT. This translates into CASSWAPMNTEAFF. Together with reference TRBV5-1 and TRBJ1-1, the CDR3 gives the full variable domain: KAGVTQTPRYLIKTRGQQVTLSCSPISGHRSVSWYQQTPGQGLQFLFEYFSETQRNKGNFPGRFSGRQFSNSRSEMNVSTLELGDSALYLCASSWAPMNTEAFFGQGTRLTVV.

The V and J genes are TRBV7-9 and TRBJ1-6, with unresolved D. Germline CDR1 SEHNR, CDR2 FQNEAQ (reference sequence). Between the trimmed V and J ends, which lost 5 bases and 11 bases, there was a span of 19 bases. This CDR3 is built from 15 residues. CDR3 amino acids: CASSKLDGAEAPLHF. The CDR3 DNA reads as TGTGCCAGCAGCAAATTGGACGGCGCGGAGGCACCCCTCCACTTT.

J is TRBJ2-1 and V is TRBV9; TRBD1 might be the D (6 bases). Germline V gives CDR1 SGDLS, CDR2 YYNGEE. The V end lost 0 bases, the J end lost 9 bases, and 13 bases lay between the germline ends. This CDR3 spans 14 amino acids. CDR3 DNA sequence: TGTGCCAGCAGCGTAGACATGGGGGCCGTTGAGCAGTTCTTC. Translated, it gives CASSVDMGAVEQFF.

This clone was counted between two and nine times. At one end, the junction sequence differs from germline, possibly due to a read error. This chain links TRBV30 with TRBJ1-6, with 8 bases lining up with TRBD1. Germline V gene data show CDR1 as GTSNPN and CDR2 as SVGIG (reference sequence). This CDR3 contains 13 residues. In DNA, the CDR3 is TGTGCCGGGAGGACAGGGTATAATTCACCCCTCCACTTT. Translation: CAGRTGYNSPLHF.

Here the CDR3 DNA reads TGTGCCAGCTGGGGACTAGCGGGAGTGATTACCGGGGAGCTGTTTTTT. This gives the protein CASWGLAGVITGELFF. V and J are TRBV11-2 and TRBJ2-2, with 14 bases matching TRBD2. V lost 8 bases to trimming and J lost 5 bases; unmatched junction nucleotides: 7. The germline CDR1 and CDR2 sequences are SGHAT and FQNNGV. The length of the CDR3 is 16 residues.

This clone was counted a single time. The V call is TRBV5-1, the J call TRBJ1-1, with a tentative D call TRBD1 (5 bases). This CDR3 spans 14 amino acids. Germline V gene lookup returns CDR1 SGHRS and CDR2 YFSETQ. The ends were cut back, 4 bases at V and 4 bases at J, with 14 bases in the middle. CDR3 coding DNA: TGCGCCAGCAGCCCGGATCGCGGGGCCACTGAAGCTTTCTTT. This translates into CASSPDRGATEAFF.

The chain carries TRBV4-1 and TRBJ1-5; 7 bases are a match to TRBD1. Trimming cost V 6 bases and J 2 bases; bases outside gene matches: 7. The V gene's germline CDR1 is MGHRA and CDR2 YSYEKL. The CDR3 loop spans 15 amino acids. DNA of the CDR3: TGCGCCAGCAGTCTCGGGACAGTTCGCAATCAGCCCCAGCATTTT. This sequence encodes CASSLGTVRNQPQHF.